This TCR beta chain was retrieved from a study of blood T cells in healthy people across ages. For the study at large: About one barcoded TCR beta cDNA was captured per two T cells.

They isolated at least 7 million PBMCs from each sample. Germline CDR1 reads LGHDT; CDR2 reads YNNKEL (reference sequence). The germline V and J ends were trimmed by 0 bases and 5 bases, with 11 bases remaining between them. The CDR3 runs 14 residues. In its sample, this clonotype was seen many times. A second PCR of about 7 to 12 cycles used a sample-barcoded 5' primer and a J-beta primer mix. TCRdb redid the calling of the 5' RACE reads with MiXCR, one entry per CDR3 protein. The repertoire holds fewer than 900,000 distinct CDR3 sequences, with approximately 50% as singletons. Sequencing used blood. This sequence was found in an older woman in good health. This chain joins TRBV3-1 and TRBJ2-7; TRBD2 might be the D (5 bases). The CDR3 region has the DNA TGTGCCAGCAGCCAAGATCTAAGCGGCAACGAGCAGTACTTC. Translated: CASSQDLSGNEQYF.